This T cell receptor beta chain was found in a study of response to subunit inactivated influenza vaccine. The study, taken as a whole, reports: There was a suggestion from the authors that each seasonal influenza vaccination recruits few new T cells.

With regard to this clonotype: The antigen is unknown.

Via MiXCR, TCRdb re-called the RT-PCR reads, giving one row per CDR3 protein. The sample holds 650,000 to 800,000 distinct CDR3 sequences, about 14% seen once. The germline V gene has CDR1 SGHRS and CDR2 YFSETQ. CDR3 length: 12 residues. V was cut by 0 bases and J by 6 bases, with 6 bases left in between. This receptor was obtained from a man in his forties or fifties who received an inactivated influenza vaccine. Sequencing was performed on PBMCs from blood, taken approximately 15 days before vaccination. V and J are TRBV5-1 and TRBJ2-5, with D hard to call. The CDR3 sequence: CASSLDWQTQYF. CDR3 DNA sequence: TGCGCCAGCAGCTTGGATTGGCAGACCCAGTACTTC.